The next 22 T cell receptor beta chains were all read from a single sample in a study of T cell responses to AZD1222 COVID-19 vaccine. Measured with immunoSEQ multiplex PCR; TCRdb has only the in-frame clones, and not every one. Altogether about 150,000 clones are present, around 94% being singletons, with the ten largest covering around 1.3%. Source: peripheral blood, taken on day 0 of AZD1222 vaccination. The receptors come from an adult in good health.

The chain carries TRBV7-2 and TRBJ1-5, with D maybe TRBD1 (6 bases). Germline CDR1 and CDR2: SGHTA and FQGNSA. The CDR3 is 15 amino acids. Trimming took off 4 bases at V and 6 bases at J, with 16 bases between the two ends. The CDR3 loop is CASSSRAGAGQPQHF. DNA for the CDR3: TGTGCCAGCAGCTCCAGGGCAGGGGCGGGTCAGCCCCAGCATTTT.

The chain joins TRBV6-5 to TRBJ1-3; D gene uncertain. This CDR3 has 16 residues. Trimming removed 0 bases from V and 0 bases from J, with 9 bases in between. CDR1 MNHEY and CDR2 SVGAGI come from the germline V gene. The CDR3 is CASSYSINYSGNTIYF. CDR3 sequence (DNA): TGTGCCAGCAGTTACTCGATTAACTACTCTGGAAACACCATATATTTT.

The rearrangement uses TRBV28 and TRBJ2-5; 11 bases are shared with TRBD2. This CDR3 is 15 amino acids long. Germline loops: CDR1 MDHEN, CDR2 SYDVKM. The V segment lost 2 bases and the J segment 1 base; nucleotides outside the gene matches: 0. This CDR3 is CASSLLAGGQETQYF. The DNA for the CDR3 is TGTGCCAGCAGTTTACTAGCGGGGGGCCAAGAGACCCAGTACTTC.

The V and J genes are TRBV2 and TRBJ1-1, with D possibly being TRBD1 (6 bases). With 3 bases removed from V and 4 bases from J, the gap between germline ends came to 15 bases. The CDR3 is made up of 15 amino acids. Germline V gene data show CDR1 as SNHLY and CDR2 as FYNNEI. The CDR3 sequence is CASSETRRGFTEAFF. The CDR3 DNA follows: TGTGCCAGCAGTGAGACAAGGAGGGGGTTCACTGAAGCTTTCTTT.

J is TRBJ1-1 and V is TRBV25-1; the match to TRBD1 covers 9 bases. J was trimmed by 9 bases and V by 4 bases; bases with no gene match: 6. Germline values: CDR1 MGHDK, CDR2 SYGVNS. This CDR3 has 13 residues. CDR3 region: CASSAWTGEQAFF. CDR3 in DNA: TGTGCCAGCAGTGCTTGGACAGGGGAGCAAGCTTTCTTT.

The V gene is TRBV2, the J gene TRBJ1-4; D gene uncertain. The CDR3 loop spans 16 amino acids. V was pared by 3 bases and J by 4 bases, with 15 bases between. Germline V lookup: CDR1 SNHLY, CDR2 FYNNEI. CDR3 DNA sequence: TGTGCCAGCAGTGAGAGGTCAGCTCCGCTTAATGAAAAACTGTTTTTT. Its protein is CASSERSAPLNEKLFF.

V gene TRBV10-2 combines with J gene TRBJ2-1; the D gene is possibly TRBD1 (5 bases). This CDR3 contains 14 residues. Germline assignment: CDR1 WSHSY and CDR2 SAAADI. V shed 6 bases and J shed 3 bases, with 12 bases lying between them. CDR3 in DNA: TGCGCCAGCAGGGAGACAGCCAACTACAATGAGCAGTTCTTC. It is translated as CASRETANYNEQFF.

This clone is a singleton in its sample. The chain joins TRBV6-6 to TRBJ2-1; D unresolved. CDR3 length equals 17 residues. V was pared by 5 bases and J by 0 bases, with 17 bases between. Germline CDR1 reads MNHNY; CDR2 reads SVGAGI (reference sequence). In DNA, the CDR3 is TGTGCCAGCAGTCCCGGTCACCGTTTTAGCTCCTACAATGAGCAGTTCTTC. This encodes CASSPGHRFSSYNEQFF.

The chain uses TRBV19 and TRBJ1-1, with D possibly being TRBD1 (5 bases). Germline lookup yields CDR1 LNHDA and CDR2 SQIVND (reference sequence). The V gene lost 5 bases and the J gene lost 1 base, with 17 bases spanning the gap. CDR3 length: 16 amino acids. This CDR3 reads CASSPQWGATNTEAFF. The DNA for the CDR3 is TGTGCCAGTAGTCCCCAGTGGGGCGCAACGAACACTGAAGCTTTCTTT.

This chain uses TRBV9 with TRBJ1-1; TRBD1 matches at 7 bases. The CDR3 extends over 15 amino acids. Germline values: CDR1 SGDLS, CDR2 YYNGEE. The trim removed 0 bases at V and 6 bases at J, leaving 8 bases unmatched. In DNA, the CDR3 is TGTGCCAGCAGCGTAGTTCAGGGGGGGTTCGCTGAAGCTTTCTTT. It codes for CASSVVQGGFAEAFF.

V is TRBV6-5 and J is TRBJ1-4; the D gene is possibly TRBD1 (5 bases). Trimming removed 3 bases from V and 7 bases from J, with 9 bases in between. Germline assignment: CDR1 MNHEY and CDR2 SVGAGI. The CDR3 totals 13 residues. The CDR3 region has the DNA TGTGCCAGCAGTTATCAGGGAGGTGAAAAACTGTTTTTT. This encodes CASSYQGGEKLFF.

To note about this clone: One junction end does not reproduce the germline sequence, and a read error may be involved. This chain joins TRBV5-5 and TRBJ2-2, with TRBD1 matching over 9 bases. The CDR3 consists of 17 residues. CDR1 and CDR2 from the germline V gene are SGHKS and YYEKEE (reference sequence). CDR3 region: CASSLGAGQGPTGELFF. CDR3 DNA sequence: TGTGCCAGCAGTTTGGGGGCGGGACAGGGACCCACCGGGGAGCTGTTTTTT.

The rearrangement links TRBV4-2 to TRBJ1-6, with 7 bases that match TRBD1. The V gene end was trimmed by 3 bases and the J gene end by 9 bases; junction bases not matched to a gene: 8. Germline CDR1 reads LGHNA; CDR2 reads YNFKEQ. The CDR3 consists of 15 residues. The CDR3 spells CASSHRDSQTSPLHF. The CDR3 nucleotides are TGTGCCAGCAGCCACCGGGACAGCCAGACTTCACCCCTCCACTTT.

The chain is built from TRBV5-4 and TRBJ2-3, with D perhaps matching TRBD1 (6 bases). The CDR3 sequence is 12 residues long. The V gene's germline CDR1 is SGHNT and CDR2 YYREEE (reference sequence). Trimming stripped 4 bases from V and 4 bases from J, with 7 bases between. The DNA of the CDR3 is TGTGCCAGCAGCAACAGGGCAGATACGCAGTATTTT. Its protein is CASSNRADTQYF.

This clone was detected once. V is TRBV6-5 and J is TRBJ2-1, with D uncertain. This CDR3 region has 11 residues. Germline V gene sequence: CDR1 MNHEY, CDR2 SVGAGI. Trimming removed 10 bases from V and 3 bases from J, with 7 bases in between. CDR3 sequence (DNA): TGTGCCACCTCTTTCTACAATGAGCAGTTCTTC. This sequence encodes CATSFYNEQFF.

The chain carries TRBV7-9 and TRBJ1-2; D not certain. The length of the CDR3 is 13 residues. The germline V gene encodes CDR1 SEHNR and CDR2 FQNEAQ (reference sequence). The V end was cut by 2 bases, the J end by 2 bases, with 6 bases between. Here the CDR3 DNA reads TGTGCCAGCAGCTTAAGGCCAAACTATGGCTACACCTTC. Protein product: CASSLRPNYGYTF.

This clone was observed once. V usage is TRBV30 and J usage is TRBJ1-2; D possibly corresponds to TRBD1 (6 bases). Trimming left V 2 bases short and J 1 base short, with 8 bases between. Per germline, CDR1 GTSNPN and CDR2 SVGIG (reference sequence). The CDR3 sequence is 13 residues long. The CDR3 spells CAWSPDSNYGYTF. The CDR3 coding sequence is TGTGCCTGGAGTCCGGACAGTAACTATGGCTACACCTTC.

This clone was counted once. The V gene is TRBV10-1, the J gene TRBJ2-2; no clear D. Trimming shortened V by 6 bases and J by 4 bases, and 6 bases separated the two germline ends. Germline-derived CDR1 and CDR2 are WNHNN and SYGVQD (reference sequence). The CDR3 is made up of 12 amino acids. The CDR3 here is CASRSSTGELFF. CDR3 DNA sequence: TGCGCCAGCAGGTCTAGCACCGGGGAGCTGTTTTTT.

CDR3 nucleotide sequence: TGTGCCAGCTCACCGGGTGACAGGGGTGCCTACGAGCAGTACGTC. Translation: CASSPGDRGAYEQYV. V usage is TRBV18 and J usage is TRBJ2-7; 8 bases map to TRBD1. The CDR3 spans 15 residues. The trim removed 3 bases at V and 2 bases at J, leaving 6 bases unmatched. The germline gives CDR1 KGHSH, CDR2 LQKENI.

The gene calls are TRBV2 and TRBJ1-4, with 7 bases fitting TRBD1. CDR1 and CDR2 from the germline V gene are SNHLY and FYNNEI. V shed 4 bases and J 8 bases; nucleotides not matched to a gene: 7. The CDR3 totals 14 residues. The CDR3 DNA reads TGTGCCAGCAGTGTCCAGGGGGTGGACGAAAAACTGTTTTTT. This encodes CASSVQGVDEKLFF. The whole variable domain, filled in from reference TRBV2 and TRBJ1-4, reads EPEVTQTPSHQVTQMGQEVILRCVPISNHLYFYWYRQILGQKVEFLVSFYNNEISEKSEIFDDQFSVERPDGSNFTLKIRSTKLEDSAMYFCASSVQGVDEKLFFGSGTQLSVL.

The V and J genes are TRBV12-3 or TRBV12-4 and TRBJ1-2; D ambiguous. V lost 3 bases and J lost 5, with 10 bases in between. The CDR3 consists of 13 residues. CDR3 protein: CASSLISGYGYTF. The CDR3 bases are TGTGCCAGCAGTTTGATTTCGGGGTATGGCTACACCTTC.

The chain has TRBV18 and TRBJ2-2; 8 bases map to TRBD1. Trimming at V came to 4 bases and at J to 7 bases, leaving 8 bases not matched to a gene. This CDR3 is 15 amino acids long. CDR1 and CDR2 (germline): KGHSH, LQKENI. The CDR3 is CASSQNRGDVGELFF. CDR3 in DNA: TGTGCCAGCTCACAAAACAGGGGGGACGTCGGGGAGCTGTTTTTT.